This TCR beta chain comes out of a study of CXCR3-negative and CXCR3-positive naive CD8 T cells. Germline V CDR1 and CDR2: SNHLY, FYNNEI. CDR3 size: 13 residues. Whole-study findings and limits: Hydrophobicity of TRB CDR3s was greater in CXCR3-positive naive cells than in CXCR3-negative naive cells. In both naive subsets diversity was comparably high, whereas memory CD8+ cells showed much lower diversity. Unlike memory cells, which differed, naive CXCR3-negative and CXCR3-positive cells had similar TRBV-TRBJ usage.

Researchers prepared the TRB cDNA libraries using 5' RACE with UMI labels. After re-calling the 5' RACE reads, TCRdb lists one entry per CDR3 protein, DNA absent. The sample table sets out 100,000 to 150,000 distinct CDR3 sequences. Naive CD8+ T cells showed a CD45RO-CCR7+CD27+CD95- phenotype. Of note for this clonotype: Its antigen is undetermined.

The TCR sequence derives from a human donor in good health. Some clones in this sample may be carry-over from other donors' samples. The specimen sequenced was naive CXCR3+ CD8+ T cells from blood. Subset given: CD45RO-CCR7+CD27+CD95- naive CD8+ T cells expressing CXCR3 (TNR3+). The chain recombines TRBV2 with TRBJ1-1. The CDR3: CASRRDRNTEAFF.